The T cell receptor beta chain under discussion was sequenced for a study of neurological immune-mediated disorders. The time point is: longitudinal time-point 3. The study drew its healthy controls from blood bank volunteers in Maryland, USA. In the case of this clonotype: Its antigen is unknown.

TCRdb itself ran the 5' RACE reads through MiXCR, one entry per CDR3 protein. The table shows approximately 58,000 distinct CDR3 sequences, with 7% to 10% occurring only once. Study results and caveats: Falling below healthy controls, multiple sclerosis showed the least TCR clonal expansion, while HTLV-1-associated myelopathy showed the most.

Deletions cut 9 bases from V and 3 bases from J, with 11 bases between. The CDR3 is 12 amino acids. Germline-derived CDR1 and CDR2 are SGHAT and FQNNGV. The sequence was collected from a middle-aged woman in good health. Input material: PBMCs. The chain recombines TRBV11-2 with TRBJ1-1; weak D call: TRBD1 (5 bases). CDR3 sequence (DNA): TGTGCCAGTCGAATAGGGGACACTGAAGCTTTCTTT. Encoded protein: CASRIGDTEAFF.